These T cell receptor beta chains were read from a single sample in a study of CD8+ T cells in alopecia areata. Method: immunoSEQ multiplex PCR; TCRdb's copy keeps in-frame clones and lacks some. The profile shows about 200,000 clones, 50% to 70% of them singletons. Sequencing was performed on CD4+ T cells sorted from blood, taken around week 50, from a patient treated with tofacitinib. Receptors originate from a human donor with alopecia areata. The CDR3 runs from the conserved cysteine through the conserved F or W. The D gene is left open where the match is weak. Rows give clone size only sometimes, using once, few, many, or a class for an expanded clone.

cdr3_aa cdr3_nt v_call clone_size d_call j_call
CASSQAGPYGYTF TGTGCCAGCAGCCAAGCCGGGCCCTATGGCTACACCTTC TRBV14 . . TRBJ1-2
CASSLGQGMDIQYF TGTGCCAGCAGCTTAGGGCAGGGGATGGACATTCAGTACTTC TRBV11-2 few . TRBJ2-4
CASSGQGTDTQYF TGTGCCAGCTCCGGACAAGGCACAGATACGCAGTATTTT TRBV11-1 . . TRBJ2-3
CASSVSVTGSPLHF TGTGCCAGCAGTGTATCCGTCACCGGTTCACCCCTCCACTTT TRBV25-1 . . TRBJ1-6
CASSWTSGGASTGELFF TGCGCCAGCAGCTGGACTAGCGGGGGGGCAAGCACCGGGGAGCTGTTTTTT TRBV4-1 . TRBD2 TRBJ2-2
CASSLQSMRPQHF TGTGCCAGCAGCTTACAGTCGATGCGGCCCCAGCATTTT TRBV7-8 . . TRBJ1-5
CASSLAGVGSVLTDTQYF TGTGCCAGCAGCTTAGCGGGGGTGGGGTCCGTCCTCACAGATACGCAGTATTTT TRBV7-6 . . TRBJ2-3
CASGLAGSYNEQFF TGCGCCAGCGGGCTAGCGGGTTCTTACAATGAGCAGTTCTTC TRBV5-1 . TRBD2 TRBJ2-1
CASSQEYVRDGYTF TGCGCCAGCAGCCAAGAGTACGTCAGGGATGGCTACACCTTC TRBV4-1 . . TRBJ1-2
CASSFGMAGPSYEQYF TGTGCCAGCAGCTTCGGGATGGCGGGGCCCTCCTACGAGCAGTACTTC TRBV7-9 . . TRBJ2-7
CASSPRPWSGDWYEQFF TGCGCCAGCAGCCCCAGACCCTGGTCAGGGGATTGGTATGAGCAGTTCTTC TRBV5-1 few . TRBJ2-1
CASSLGGGSTDTQYF TGTGCCAGCAGTCTTGGGGGTGGAAGCACAGATACGCAGTATTTT TRBV6-4 . . TRBJ2-3
CASSADWNNEQFF TGTGCCAGCAGTGCGGACTGGAACAATGAGCAGTTCTTC TRBV2 . . TRBJ2-1
CASSLDRPDTQYF TGTGCCAGCAGCCTCGACAGGCCCGATACGCAGTATTTT TRBV7-2 . . TRBJ2-3
CASSLDRDNYGYTF TGTGCCAGCAGCTTGGACCGAGATAACTATGGCTACACCTTC TRBV5-4 once . TRBJ1-2
CASRSDRGSYGYTF TGCGCCAGCAGATCCGACAGGGGTTCGTATGGCTACACCTTC TRBV5-1 once TRBD1 TRBJ1-2
CSVENRSRDIQYF TGCAGCGTTGAGAACCGGAGTCGGGACATTCAGTACTTC TRBV29-1 . . TRBJ2-4
CSVAKTEGYEQYF TGCAGCGTTGCCAAAACTGAGGGCTACGAGCAGTACTTC TRBV29-1 . . TRBJ2-7
CSVGESNYGYTF TGCAGCGTTGGCGAGAGTAACTATGGCTACACCTTC TRBV29-1 few . TRBJ1-2
CASSLRGDQPQHF TGTGCCAGCAGCTTAAGGGGGGATCAGCCCCAGCATTTT TRBV7-9 . . TRBJ1-5
CASSLNPGQGIHEQYF TGTGCCAGCAGTTTAAACCCGGGACAGGGGATCCACGAGCAGTACTTC TRBV27 . TRBD1 TRBJ2-7
CAWTHGGKETQYF TGTGCCTGGACTCACGGGGGGAAAGAGACCCAGTACTTC TRBV30 . TRBD2 TRBJ2-5
CAWGLQGNYGYTF TGTGCCTGGGGGTTACAGGGTAACTATGGCTACACCTTC TRBV30 . . TRBJ1-2
CSVEGRLNTEAFF TGCAGCGTTGAAGGCCGTTTGAACACTGAAGCTTTCTTT TRBV29-1 few . TRBJ1-1
CASSWTKAGLLYEQYF TGTGCCAGCAGCTGGACAAAAGCGGGGCTGCTATACGAGCAGTACTTC TRBV7-2 . TRBD2 TRBJ2-7
CASSLVGRANYGYTF TGCGCCAGCAGCTTGGTAGGGAGAGCTAACTATGGCTACACCTTC TRBV5-1 . . TRBJ1-2
CAWTFGSSNTFF TGTGCCTGGACTTTTGGCAGCTCGAATACTTTCTTT TRBV30 . . TRBJ1-1
CAWSRLGGPQGGGYTF TGTGCCTGGAGTCGGTTGGGCGGACCCCAGGGGGGTGGCTACACCTTC TRBV30 . TRBD1 TRBJ1-2
CASNMAVTGELFF TGTGCCAGCAACATGGCCGTCACCGGGGAGCTGTTTTTT TRBV2 . . TRBJ2-2
CASSYRQGNTDTQYF TGCGCCAGCAGCTATCGACAGGGTAACACAGATACGCAGTATTTT TRBV5-1 . TRBD1 TRBJ2-3
CASSLVARSTDTQYF TGTGCCAGCAGCTTAGTGGCCAGATCCACAGATACGCAGTATTTT TRBV7-2 . . TRBJ2-3
CASRGSGNQETQYF TGCGCCAGCAGGGGAAGCGGTAACCAAGAGACCCAGTACTTC TRBV5-1 few . TRBJ2-5